This entry features one T cell receptor (beta chain) sequence. The specificity of this receptor is unknown. One base away there is no much larger clone; base qualities are not given. The germline V gene (reference sequence) gives CDR1 as WNHNN and CDR2 as SYGVQD. A distance of 9 bases separates the germline ends of V and J, which lose 8 bases and 2 bases respectively. There are 12 amino acids in the CDR3, from cysteine to phenylalanine inclusive. The entry retains the CDR3 DNA only, 36 bases that are in frame from base 1. Each PCR received spiked-in synthetic TCR analog templates so that absolute template abundance could be estimated from read counts. TCRbeta CDR3 regions were amplified from genomic DNA with bias-controlled V and J gene primers using the immunoSEQ assay. Sequencing of rearranged TCRbeta segments was done at approximately 20X coverage. In the original analysis: Sequencing errors were corrected by clustering, and CDR3s were annotated against IMGT so that V, D and J genes could be assigned. Downstream analyses used only productive TCRbeta rearrangements, leaving out any out-of-frame or stop-codon sequences. Clonality was calculated as one minus the Shannon entropy normalized by the log of the number of unique productive sequences. Clones differing between time points or between blood and tumor were identified by Fisher's exact test with Benjamini-Hochberg correction at adjusted p below 0.01. TCRdb provides this immuneACCESS table in a form limited to in-frame rearrangements. Some clones are lacking; in checked studies, under half of them reflect an unresolved V gene, and why the rest are absent is not known. V and J calls and clone size are those listed in that table; D and trimming were worked out from the DNA. Counted in this sample were around 47,000 clones; 82% of them appeared once. Around 13% of the sample is held by the ten biggest clonotypes.

The data belong to a study of PD-L1 blockade in urothelial cancer (dated by TCRdb to about 2017). For the wider study: Every patient began therapy in the mid-2010s and was given atezolizumab 1,200 mg intravenously every 3 weeks. Pretreatment blood TCR-seq was available for about 27 patients, at least one posttreatment blood collection was obtained for about 24 patients, and tumor TCR-seq was available for about 24 patients. In the same patients, pretreatment tumors underwent whole exome sequencing and RNA sequencing in addition to TCR sequencing. Blood samples yielded a median of roughly 140,000 T cells and more than 80,000 unique TCRs, with median clonality 0.080. About 85% of the roughly 29 patients were identified as males with urothelial cancer of bladder origin, and a prior smoking history was reported by 18 of 29 patients. Durable clinical benefit meant progression-free survival longer than 6 months, and TCR features were also tested against progression-free and overall survival. Patients had an ECOG performance status of 0 or 1 and had received between 0 and 3 prior chemotherapy regimens. Nine patients reached durable clinical benefit, while fewer than 25 patients did not. Pretreatment tumor samples, along with matched peripheral blood serially collected before and after atezolizumab treatment, were subjected to TCR sequencing. Blood samples were analyzed at two time points: 3 weeks after treatment start (second dose) and 6 weeks after treatment start. The study, an exploratory multi-omic analysis, examined somatic, immune and clinical correlates of response to PD-L1 blockade with atezolizumab in urothelial cancer. Broad study findings and their caveats: Small sample size (n ≈ 27) and many exploratory analyses mean the results are intended to be hypothesis-generating. At 3 weeks after the start of treatment, tumor-associated TCR clones in peripheral blood had expanded more in patients with durable benefit (n ≈ 20, p = 0.022). Improved progression-free and overall survival was found to be associated with pretreatment peripheral blood TCR clonality below the median.

This sample's time point label indicates: peripheral blood 6 weeks after treatment start. A total of some 30 patients with locally advanced or metastatic urothelial carcinoma, treated at Memorial Sloan Kettering on a trial protocol, made up the cohort. Peripheral blood mononuclear cells were collected pretreatment and during treatment, with between 1 and 8 total time points obtained per patient. The Qiagen DNeasy Blood extraction kit was used to purify genomic DNA from total PBMCs and from tumor samples. Collected pretreatment and during treatment, PBMCs were isolated and stored as previously described.

The chain uses TRBV10-1 and TRBJ2-5; the D segment cannot be called with confidence. The sample in question was PBMCs, obtained around atezolizumab (anti-PD-L1) treatment. The source is a man in his sixties with urothelial cancer. The CDR3 has the sequence CASSRNQETQYF. The DNA sequence is as follows: TGCGCCAGCTCCAGGAATCAAGAGACCCAGTACTTC.